The present TCR beta chain was sequenced within a study of siplizumab effects on memory and regulatory T cells (dated by TCRdb to the late 2010s). In terms of the full investigation: The study examined how the anti-CD2 antibody siplizumab affects alloreactive T-cell subsets in allogeneic mixed lymphocyte reactions built from human PBMCs. General findings and caveats noted by the study authors: Sequences below about 10^-5 frequency were poorly captured, so only a minor fraction of alloreactive clones could be mapped to unstimulated subsets. Roughly 75-96% of proliferating CD4+ or CD8+ clones could not be assigned a naive or memory phenotype. Whether proliferating Tregs from siplizumab cultures actually had suppressive function was not functionally confirmed. Among mappable alloreactive CD4+ clones, the Treg-derived fraction averaged about 75% with siplizumab versus roughly 30% in control reactions. The cumulative frequency of alloreactive sequences that could be traced back to unstimulated CD4+ memory T cells was significantly reduced by siplizumab. Greater diversity appeared to be present in unstimulated naive T cells than in memory T cells, and a substantial contribution to the alloresponse seemed to be made by naive cells.

The library was generated by the immunoSEQ multiplex PCR assay. Approximately 93,000 TCR templates per sample were assayed by the deep sequencing platform. Genomic DNA extracted from sorted T cells was the material used for TCRbeta CDR3 sequencing. Per the authors' processing: Clonal analysis of TCRbeta CDR3 data was done in the R programming language. Alloreactive CD4+ and CD8+ clones were identified by comparing unstimulated samples to CFSE-low samples taken after the reaction. Alloreactive CD4+ clones were assigned to regulatory or non-regulatory origin by matching sequences to sorted unstimulated Treg and non-Treg repertoires. Entries here come from immuneACCESS through TCRdb and include only in-frame sequences with V and J called. Some clones fail to appear in such tables; in the studies checked, an unresolved V gene covers under half of the shortfall, and the cause of the remainder is unknown. From that table come the V and J calls and clone size; the DNA was used to work out D and trimming. The sample table lists more than 85,000 clones, about 95% of them with a count of one. The top ten clonotypes cover approximately 0.61% of the sample.

Sorted unstimulated T cells, along with proliferating T cells recovered from mixed lymphocyte reactions, underwent TCRbeta CDR3 sequencing. Fresh whole blood from ten HLA-typed healthy donors was used as the source from which PBMCs were isolated. To map where alloreactive clones came from, unstimulated CD4+ regulatory T cells were FACS-sorted. Worth noting for this clone: This receptor's antigen is unknown. No clone much larger than this one lies a single base away; base qualities are absent.

The source of this sequence is a human donor in good health. Sequenced material: Tregs sorted from blood.

This receptor has the CDR3 CASSLGRVNEQFF. The DNA sequence reads TGTGCCAGCAGCTTGGGACGGGTCAATGAGCAGTTCTTC. The chain is made from TRBV7-8 and TRBJ2-1; the D assignment is uncertain and may be TRBD1 or TRBD2, with 5 bases supporting each. For CDR1 and CDR2, the germline V gene lists SGHVS and FQNEAQ. Cut back by 3 bases and 6 bases, the V and J ends lie 9 bases apart. The CDR3 goes from the cysteine to the phenylalanine over 13 residues. The kept DNA is CDR3 alone, 39 bases in frame from the first base.